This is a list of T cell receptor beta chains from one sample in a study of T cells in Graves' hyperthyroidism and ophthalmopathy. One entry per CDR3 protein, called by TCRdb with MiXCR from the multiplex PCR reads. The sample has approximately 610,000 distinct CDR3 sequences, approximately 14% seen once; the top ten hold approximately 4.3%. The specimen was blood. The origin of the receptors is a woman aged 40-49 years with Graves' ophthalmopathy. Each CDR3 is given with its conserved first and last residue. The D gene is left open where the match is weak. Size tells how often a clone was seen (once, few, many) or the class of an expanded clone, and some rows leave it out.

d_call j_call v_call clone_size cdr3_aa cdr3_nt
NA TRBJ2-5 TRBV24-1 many CATSDMKTQYF TGTGCCACCAGTGATATGAAGACCCAGTACTTC
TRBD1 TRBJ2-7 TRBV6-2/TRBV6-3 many CASTATGGSYEQYF TGTGCCAGCACCGCGACAGGGGGGTCCTACGAGCAGTACTTC
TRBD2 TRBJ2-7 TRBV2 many CASSEGLAGAGYEQYF TGTGCCAGCAGTGAGGGGCTCGCGGGAGCTGGCTACGAGCAGTACTTC
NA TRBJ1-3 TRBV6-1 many CASSVGSRNTIYF TGTGCCAGCAGTGTAGGGTCGCGAAACACCATATATTTT
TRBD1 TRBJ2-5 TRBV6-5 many CASSYRQGQQETQYF TGTGCCAGCAGTTACCGACAGGGCCAACAAGAGACCCAGTACTTC
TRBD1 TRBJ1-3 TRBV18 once CAISSNTGDSGNTIYF TGTGCCATCTCATCGAACACAGGGGACTCTGGAAACACCATATATTTT
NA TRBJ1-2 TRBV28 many CASTAALYGYTF TGTGCCAGCACAGCGGCGCTCTATGGCTACACCTTC
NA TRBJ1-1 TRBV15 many CATSRVVKTEAFF TGTGCCACCAGCAGAGTGGTTAAAACTGAAGCTTTCTTT
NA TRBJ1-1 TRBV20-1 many CSASPFGGEAFF TGCAGTGCTAGTCCCTTCGGCGGTGAAGCTTTCTTT
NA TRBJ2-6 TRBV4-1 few CASSQGVPGTTSGANVLTF TGCGCCAGCAGCCAAGGGGTCCCAGGTACAACCTCTGGGGCCAACGTCCTGACTTTC
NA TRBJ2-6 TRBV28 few CASSLAGLVGANVLTF TGTGCCAGCAGTTTGGCGGGATTGGTTGGGGCCAACGTCCTGACTTTC
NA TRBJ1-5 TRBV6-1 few CASSPEGFQPQHF TGTGCCAGCAGCCCAGAGGGGTTTCAGCCCCAGCATTTT
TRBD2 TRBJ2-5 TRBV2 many CASGTSGTLGETQYF TGTGCCAGCGGGACTAGCGGGACACTAGGAGAGACCCAGTACTTC
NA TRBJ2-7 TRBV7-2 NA CASRPARGRFGEQYF TGTGCCAGCAGGCCCGCCCGGGGACGATTCGGCGAGCAGTACTTC
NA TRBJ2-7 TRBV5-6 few CASSTTTVGSQPYEQYF TGTGCCAGCAGCACTACCACGGTAGGGTCGCAACCCTACGAGCAGTACTTC
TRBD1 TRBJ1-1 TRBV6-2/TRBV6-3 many CASSPPGQGAFF TGTGCCAGCAGTCCTCCGGGACAGGGAGCTTTCTTT
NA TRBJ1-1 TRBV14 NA CASSQASGMNTEAFF TGTGCCAGCAGCCAAGCATCAGGGATGAACACTGAAGCTTTCTTT
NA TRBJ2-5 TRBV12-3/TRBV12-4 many CASRKGGQETQYF TGTGCCAGCCGAAAAGGAGGGCAAGAGACCCAGTACTTC
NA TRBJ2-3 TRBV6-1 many CATESRGTDTQYF TGTGCCACTGAATCGCGAGGCACAGATACGCAGTATTTT
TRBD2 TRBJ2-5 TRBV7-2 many CASSLAGREIGETQYF TGTGCCAGCAGCTTAGCGGGGCGGGAGATAGGAGAGACCCAGTACTTC
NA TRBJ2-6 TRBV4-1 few CASSQEGGVVISGANVLTF TGCGCCAGCAGCCAAGAAGGGGGAGTTGTGATCTCTGGGGCCAACGTCCTGACTTTC
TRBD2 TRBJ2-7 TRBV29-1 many CSALGGTSGIVEQYF TGCAGCGCCCTAGGGGGGACTAGCGGGATCGTCGAGCAGTACTTC
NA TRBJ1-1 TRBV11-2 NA CASSYGTFNTEAFF TGTGCCAGCAGCTACGGGACTTTCAACACTGAAGCTTTCTTT
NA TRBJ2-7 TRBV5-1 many CASSLDTEQYF TGCGCCAGCAGCTTAGATACCGAGCAGTACTTC
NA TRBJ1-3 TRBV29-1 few CSVGHTRGNTIYF TGCAGCGTTGGCCACACCCGCGGAAACACCATATATTTT
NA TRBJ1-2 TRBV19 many CASSMGTYGYTF TGTGCCAGTAGTATGGGGACCTATGGCTACACCTTC
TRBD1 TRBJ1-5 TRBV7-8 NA CASSPTQGIGNQPQHF TGTGCCAGCAGCCCAACACAGGGGATTGGTAATCAGCCCCAGCATTTT
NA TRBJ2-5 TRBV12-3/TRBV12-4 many CASSLWAGSETQYF TGTGCCAGCAGTTTGTGGGCAGGGTCAGAGACCCAGTACTTC
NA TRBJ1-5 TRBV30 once CAWSAGDRQPQHF TGTGCCTGGAGTGCCGGGGACCGTCAGCCCCAGCATTTT
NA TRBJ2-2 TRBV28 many CASSFPADTGELFF TGTGCCAGCAGTTTCCCAGCGGACACCGGGGAGCTGTTTTTT
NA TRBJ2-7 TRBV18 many CASSPLQAAYEQYF TGTGCCAGCTCACCTCTGCAGGCAGCCTACGAGCAGTACTTC
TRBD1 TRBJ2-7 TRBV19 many CASSIRGQVHEQYF TGTGCCAGTAGTATTAGGGGACAGGTTCACGAGCAGTACTTC
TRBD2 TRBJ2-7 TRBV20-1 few CSASLGAGGPREQYF TGCAGTGCTTCCCTAGGAGCGGGAGGGCCTCGGGAGCAGTACTTC
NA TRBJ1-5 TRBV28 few CASSSGWDNQPQHF TGTGCCAGCAGTTCAGGGTGGGACAATCAGCCCCAGCATTTT
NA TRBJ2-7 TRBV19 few CATLDRSGSYEQYF TGTGCCACCCTCGACAGGTCAGGCTCCTACGAGCAGTACTTC
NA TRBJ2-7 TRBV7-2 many CASSSPDSASYEQYF TGTGCCAGCAGCTCTCCGGACAGCGCATCCTACGAGCAGTACTTC
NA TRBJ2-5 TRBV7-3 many CASSLNSAPPQYF TGTGCCAGCAGCTTAAACTCGGCCCCCCCCCAGTACTTC
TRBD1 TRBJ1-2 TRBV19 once CASDRPPGQGIYGYTF TGTGCCAGTGACCGGCCCCCGGGACAGGGAATCTATGGCTACACCTTC
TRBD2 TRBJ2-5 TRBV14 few CASSPLWGLAGGTAPQKETQYF TGTGCCAGCAGCCCCCTCTGGGGACTAGCGGGAGGGACCGCCCCCCAAAAAGAGACCCAGTACTTC
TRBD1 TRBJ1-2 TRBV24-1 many CATSDGQGEGYTF TGTGCCACCAGTGATGGACAGGGGGAAGGCTACACCTTC
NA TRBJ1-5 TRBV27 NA CASSSRPQLPQHF TGTGCCAGCAGTTCACGACCTCAGTTACCCCAGCATTTT
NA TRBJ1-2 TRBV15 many CATSSEGSAGVGGYTF TGTGCCACCAGCAGTGAGGGGTCAGCGGGGGTAGGTGGCTACACCTTC
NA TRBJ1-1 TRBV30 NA CAWSVQGRGEAFF TGTGCCTGGAGTGTCCAGGGACGGGGTGAAGCTTTCTTT
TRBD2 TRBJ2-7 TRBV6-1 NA CASSEARAGGPHF TGTGCCAGCAGTGAAGCGCGCGCGGGAGGGCCCCACTTC
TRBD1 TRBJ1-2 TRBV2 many CASETGGYYGYTF TGTGCCTCGGAGACAGGGGGCTACTATGGCTACACCTTC
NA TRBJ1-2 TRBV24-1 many CATSDPGPGDYGYTF TGTGCCACCAGTGACCCGGGACCTGGGGACTATGGCTACACCTTC
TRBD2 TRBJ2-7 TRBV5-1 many CASSLVAGADDEQYF TGCGCCAGCAGCTTGGTAGCGGGAGCCGACGACGAGCAGTACTTC
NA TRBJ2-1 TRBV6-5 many CASRQARVDEQFF TGTGCCAGCAGACAGGCACGGGTGGATGAGCAGTTCTTC
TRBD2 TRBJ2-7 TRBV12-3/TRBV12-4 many CASSLGVSGPYEQYF TGTGCCAGCAGTTTAGGGGTTAGCGGGCCCTACGAGCAGTACTTC
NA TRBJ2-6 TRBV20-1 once CSAREVAHSGANVLTF TGCAGTGCTAGGGAAGTTGCCCACTCTGGGGCCAACGTCCTGACTTTC
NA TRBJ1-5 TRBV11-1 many CASSLDRYQPQHF TGTGCCAGCAGCTTGGACAGATATCAGCCCCAGCATTTT
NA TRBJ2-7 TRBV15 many CATSRVEHNEQYF TGTGCCACCAGCAGAGTTGAACACAACGAGCAGTACTTC
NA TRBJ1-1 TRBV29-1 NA CSVAVKKNTEAFF TGCAGCGTTGCGGTGAAAAAGAACACTGAAGCTTTCTTT
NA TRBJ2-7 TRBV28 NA CASKVGANYEQYF TGTGCCAGCAAGGTGGGGGCGAACTACGAGCAGTACTTC
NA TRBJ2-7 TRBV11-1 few CASSVHTGAAYEQYF TGTGCCAGCAGCGTACATACCGGGGCAGCATACGAGCAGTACTTC